This T cell receptor beta chain derives from a study of T cell responses to AZD1222 COVID-19 vaccine. Profiling relied on immunoSEQ multiplex PCR, and the TCRdb table lists in-frame clones only, not all of them. Of 150,000 to 180,000 clones listed, 70% to 90% are singletons. Germline-derived CDR1 and CDR2 are SGHTA and FQGNSA. The CDR3 totals 14 residues. V lost 5 bases to trimming and J lost 5 bases, with 15 bases between them. General study points: Breadth and depth of Spike-specific TCRs rose after two AZD1222 doses. There were mostly white British donors and more females than males, and clonal diversity was possibly underestimated. Close to half of all spike-specific TCRs reportedly target regions of the variants that are unmutated. There were vaccine-associated CD4 TCRs across spike, dominant at 160-218 and 743-854.

Comment on this clone: Its antigen is currently unknown.

This TCR was recovered from an adult in good health. The source was peripheral blood, collected on day 0 of MenACWY control vaccination. V gene TRBV7-2 combines with J gene TRBJ2-5, with D perhaps TRBD1 or TRBD2 (6 bases each). CDR3 sequence: CASSLGGPGETQYF. CDR3 nucleotide sequence: TGTGCCAGCAGCCTAGGGGGGCCGGGGGAGACCCAGTACTTC.